Following are 3 T cell receptor beta chains from one sample sequenced in a study of blood T cells in healthy people across ages. A J-beta primer mix and a sample-barcoded 5' primer were used in a second PCR of roughly 7 to 12 cycles. TCRdb re-analysed the 5' RACE reads in MiXCR, keeping a single row per CDR3 protein. The sample holds 1 million to 1.2 million distinct CDR3 sequences, 30% to 40% seen once. Sequencing used blood. The receptor source for this set is a man between 18 and 29 years old in good health.

The genes are TRBV7-6 and TRBJ2-6; 8 positions match TRBD1. CDR3 length equals 16 residues. Germline V gene sequence: CDR1 SGHVS, CDR2 FNYEAQ. Losses at the gene ends were 4 bases for V and 0 bases for J; bases not matched to a gene: 2. The CDR3 coding sequence is TGTGCCAGCAGCTCTACAGGGGGCTCTGGGGCCAACGTCCTGACTTTC. It codes for CASSSTGGSGANVLTF.

This clonotype showed up just a few times. The chain is built from TRBV6-1 and TRBJ2-7, with 9 bases aligning to TRBD1. The CDR3 has 15 amino acids. Looked up from germline, CDR1 is MNHNS and CDR2 is SASEGT. The trim removed 3 bases at V and 4 bases at J, leaving 7 bases unmatched. In nucleotides, the CDR3 is TGTGCCAGCAGTGATACGGACAGGGGACGATACGAGCAGTACTTC. Protein sequence: CASSDTDRGRYEQYF.

This chain links TRBV7-3 with TRBJ1-6, with D perhaps TRBD1 (5 bases). V lost 5 bases to trimming and J lost 11 bases, with 13 bases between them. The CDR3 runs 13 residues. Per germline, CDR1 SGHTA and CDR2 FQGTGA. The CDR3 here is CASSPGHITPLHF. CDR3 sequence (DNA): TGTGCCAGCAGCCCCGGACACATTACACCCCTCCACTTT.